The subject of this entry is one TCR beta chain. The sample belongs to a study of blood T cell repertoires in COVID-19. In the study overall: From T cells, B-cell-depleted T cells, or PBMCs came the material, which was cDNA or gDNA.

CDR3 length: 16 amino acids. V lost 4 bases and J 2 bases, leaving 18 bases between the germline ends. Germline V lookup: CDR1 SGHTA, CDR2 FQGNSA. Profiled with immunoSEQ multiplex PCR; TCRdb holds only in-frame clones, not every one. Of fewer than 130,000 clones in the sample, roughly four fifths are singletons; the top ten hold about 15%. Input material: peripheral blood. The receptor's source is a woman aged 55-69 years with acute or convalescent COVID-19. The chain has TRBV7-2 and TRBJ2-7, with a possible D match to TRBD1 (6 bases). CDR3 DNA: TGTGCCAGCAGCTCAATTCAGGGGCAGGGGACCTACGAGCAGTACTTC. Translated: CASSSIQGQGTYEQYF. The variable domain in full, with the rest retrieved from reference TRBV7-2 and TRBJ2-7, is GAGVSQSPSNKVTEKGKDVELRCDPISGHTALYWYRQSLGQGLEFLIYFQGNSAPDKSGLPSDRFSAERTGGSVSTLTIQRTQQEDSAVYLCASSSIQGQGTYEQYFGPGTRLTVT.